The 25 T cell receptor beta chains below all came from one sample that was sequenced in a study of OX40 agonist ivuxolimab in advanced cancers. Profiling relied on immunoSEQ multiplex PCR, and the TCRdb table lists in-frame clones only, not all of them. The repertoire includes under 90,000 clones, 85% to 95% of them detected once, and roughly 13% sits in the top ten. This sample comprised CD4+ or CD8+ T cells sorted from blood, obtained in a trial of the OX40 agonist ivuxolimab. Receptor source: an adult with an advanced solid tumor such as melanoma, head and neck, liver or kidney cancer.

The J gene is TRBJ2-1, the V gene TRBV30; no clear D gene. The CDR3 is 12 residues long. Germline V gene lookup returns CDR1 GTSNPN and CDR2 SVGIG (reference sequence). The ends were cut back, 2 bases at V and 3 bases at J, with 5 bases in the middle. As DNA, the CDR3 is TGTGCCTGGAGTAGGGACTACAATGAGCAGTTCTTC. Encoded protein: CAWSRDYNEQFF.

The chain has TRBV28 and TRBJ2-7; 14 positions agree with TRBD2. The CDR3 runs 16 residues. V shed 5 bases, J shed 4 bases, and the junction held 7 bases outside the gene matches. CDR1 MDHEN and CDR2 SYDVKM come from the germline V gene. The DNA for the CDR3 is TGTGCCAGCAGTGTGGGACTAGCGGGAGAGAGGTACGAGCAGTACTTC. This encodes CASSVGLAGERYEQYF.

The chain carries TRBV4-3 and TRBJ2-7, with no clear D. The germline V gene has CDR1 LGHNA and CDR2 YSLEER. Deletions cut 11 bases from V and 3 bases from J, with 5 bases between. This CDR3 contains 9 residues. This chain's CDR3 is CASNYEQYF. CDR3 nucleotide sequence: TGCGCCTCCAACTACGAGCAGTACTTC.

The chain couples TRBV28 to TRBJ1-5; D uncertain. Germline V CDR1 and CDR2: MDHEN, SYDVKM. Trimming removed 5 bases at V and 3 bases at J, with 11 bases between. CDR3 length: 14 amino acids. The CDR3 nucleotides read TGTGCCAGCAGTCCCGACCGTCACAATCAGCCCCAGCATTTT. Its protein product is CASSPDRHNQPQHF.

This chain links TRBV30 with TRBJ2-7; D may be TRBD2 (5 bases). V lost 1 base and J 4 bases, leaving 8 bases between the germline ends. Germline V gives CDR1 GTSNPN, CDR2 SVGIG (reference sequence). The CDR3 extends over 12 amino acids. For the CDR3, the DNA is TGTGCCTGGAGTGACGAGGGTTACGAGCAGTACTTC. It specifies CAWSDEGYEQYF. Full variable domain (outside the CDR3, taken from reference TRBV30 and TRBJ2-7): SQTIHQWPATLVQPVGSPLSLECTVEGTSNPNLYWYRQAAGRGLQLLFYSVGIGQISSEVPQNLSASRPQDRQFILSSKKLLLSDSGFYLCAWSDEGYEQYFGPGTRLTVT.

Concerning this clone itself: The same CDR3 can be traced to other DNA sequences in this sample. The chain carries TRBV18 and TRBJ2-1; TRBD2 matches 13 bases. J gave up 5 bases and V 2 bases, and 0 bases lay outside the gene matches. There are 15 residues in the CDR3. CDR1 is KGHSH, CDR2 LQKENI, per germline. CDR3 amino acids: CASSPTSGRDNEQFF. The DNA of the CDR3 is TGTGCCAGCTCACCAACTAGCGGGAGGGACAATGAGCAGTTCTTC.

The genes are TRBV11-2 and TRBJ2-7, with D possibly matching TRBD1 (6 bases). The V gene lost 2 bases and the J gene lost 2 bases, with 13 bases spanning the gap. From germline, CDR1 is SGHAT and CDR2 FQNNGV. The CDR3 covers 15 residues. The DNA of the CDR3 is TGTGCCAGCAGCTTACCACAGGGTAACCCCTACGAGCAGTACTTC. The encoded protein is CASSLPQGNPYEQYF.

The count of this clone is one. V gene TRBV18 combines with J gene TRBJ1-2, with D perhaps TRBD1 (6 bases). CDR1 is KGHSH, CDR2 LQKENI, per germline. This CDR3 spans 12 amino acids. V lost 5 bases and J 5 bases, leaving 9 bases between the germline ends. This CDR3 is CASSGTSYGYTF. DNA for the CDR3: TGTGCCAGCTCAGGGACATCTTATGGCTACACCTTC.

This clone was observed a single time. CDR3 sequence (DNA): TGTGCCAGCAGCTCCGACAGGGGGGTCATCGAGCAGTACTTC. Protein product: CASSSDRGVIEQYF. The rearrangement joins TRBV7-9 to TRBJ2-7; TRBD1 agrees at 9 bases. CDR3 length: 14 amino acids. The germline V gene encodes CDR1 SEHNR and CDR2 FQNEAQ (reference sequence). V lost 4 bases to trimming and J lost 6 bases; unmatched junction nucleotides: 7.

The chain combines TRBV7-8 with TRBJ2-7; maybe TRBD1 (6 bases). Germline V gene data show CDR1 as SGHVS and CDR2 as FQNEAQ. This CDR3 spans 15 amino acids. Trimming cost V 5 bases and J 1 base, with 15 bases left between them. The CDR3: CASSQPADRSYEQYF. The CDR3 DNA reads as TGTGCCAGCAGCCAACCGGCCGACAGGTCCTACGAGCAGTACTTC.

This chain uses TRBV25-1 with TRBJ2-5; tentatively, D is TRBD1 (6 bases). The germline V gene encodes CDR1 MGHDK and CDR2 SYGVNS. The V end was cut by 3 bases, the J end by 1 base, with 6 bases between. This CDR3 contains 13 residues. CDR3 protein: CASSETGQETQYF. The CDR3 coding sequence is TGTGCCAGCAGTGAGACAGGCCAAGAGACCCAGTACTTC.

The chain links TRBV25-1 to TRBJ1-1; unclear D gene. This CDR3 comprises 13 residues. Looked up from germline, CDR1 is MGHDK and CDR2 is SYGVNS. The V end was cut by 3 bases, the J end by 1 base, with 6 bases between. CDR3 region: CASSDFGNTEAFF. The CDR3 coding sequence is TGTGCCAGCAGTGATTTTGGGAACACTGAAGCTTTCTTT. Looking up the rest from reference TRBV25-1 and TRBJ1-1 gives the full variable domain: EADIYQTPRYLVIGTGKKITLECSQTMGHDKMYWYQQDPGMELHLIHYSYGVNSTEKGDLSSESTVSRIRTEHFPLTLESARPSHTSQYLCASSDFGNTEAFFGQGTRLTVV.

In DNA, the CDR3 is TGTGCCAGCAGTTACTCCGGGCCCCTACAGGCCAATGAGCAGTTCTTC. It translates to CASSYSGPLQANEQFF. The rearrangement uses TRBV6-5 and TRBJ2-1, with a possible D match to TRBD1 (5 bases). The CDR3 sequence is 16 residues long. The ends were cut back, 0 bases at V and 6 bases at J, with 15 bases in the middle. The germline V gene has CDR1 MNHEY and CDR2 SVGAGI.

Points on this clone: The germline gene is not matched at one end of the junction; a read error may be the cause. The chain employs TRBV7-7 and TRBJ2-1, with D uncertain. Germline CDR1 is SSHAT and CDR2 is FNYEAQ (reference sequence). The CDR3 is 14 amino acids. The CDR3, as DNA: TGTGCTAGCAGCGCCGCCCCCCTTTTGGAGGAGCAGTTCTTC. Protein sequence: CASSAAPLLEEQFF.

In regard to this clone: Within the sample, other DNA sequences also encode this same CDR3. The chain has TRBV28 and TRBJ1-2; D gene ambiguous. Trimming pared 6 bases from V and 2 bases from J, leaving 10 bases between. The CDR3 is 13 residues long. Germline V CDR1 and CDR2: MDHEN, SYDVKM. This CDR3 is CASSLEGNYGYTF. DNA for the CDR3: TGTGCCAGCAGCCTAGAAGGCAACTATGGCTACACCTTC.

J is TRBJ2-7 and V is TRBV28; D might be TRBD2 (6 bases). Between the trimmed V and J ends, which lost 5 bases and 6 bases, there was a span of 17 bases. This CDR3 region has 14 residues. CDR1 and CDR2 from the germline V gene are MDHEN and SYDVKM. CDR3 residues: CASSLRELGGEQYF. CDR3 nucleotide sequence: TGTGCCAGCAGTCTCCGGGAGCTCGGGGGCGAGCAGTACTTC.

The chain has TRBV13 and TRBJ2-7; D perhaps matches TRBD2 (6 bases). Germline V gene data show CDR1 as PRHDT and CDR2 as FYEKMQ (reference sequence). The CDR3 sequence is 13 residues long. Trimming stripped 8 bases from V and 2 bases from J, with 13 bases between. The CDR3 here is CASSPAGAYEQYF. The CDR3, as DNA: TGTGCCAGCTCCCCAGCGGGCGCCTACGAGCAGTACTTC.

V gene TRBV4-1 combines with J gene TRBJ2-7, with 7 bases matching TRBD2. Trimming cost V 1 base and J 6 bases; bases outside gene matches: 6. There are 14 residues in the CDR3. Looked up from germline, CDR1 is MGHRA and CDR2 is YSYEKL. CDR3 nucleotide sequence: TGCGCCAGCAGCCAAGTCGAGGGAGGGACCGAGCAGTACTTC. Translation: CASSQVEGGTEQYF.

The chain employs TRBV28 and TRBJ1-4; D gene unclear. The V end lost 3 bases, the J end lost 8 bases, and 13 bases lay between the germline ends. Germline V lookup: CDR1 MDHEN, CDR2 SYDVKM. The CDR3 contains 14 residues. The CDR3 here is CASSFEREGEKLFF. CDR3 sequence (DNA): TGTGCCAGCAGTTTCGAGAGGGAAGGGGAAAAACTGTTTTTT.

V usage is TRBV4-1 and J usage is TRBJ2-1; D possibly corresponds to TRBD1 (5 bases). The germline gives CDR1 MGHRA, CDR2 YSYEKL. V lost 7 bases to trimming and J lost 1 base, with 14 bases between them. This CDR3 spans 15 amino acids. In nucleotides, the CDR3 is TGCGCCAGCACCGTAGTGGACACGTCCTACAATGAGCAGTTCTTC. As protein: CASTVVDTSYNEQFF.

The chain employs TRBV25-1 and TRBJ2-3, with TRBD2 matching over 10 bases. V lost 4 bases and J lost 2; bases outside the gene matches: 6. CDR3 length: 16 residues. The germline V gene has CDR1 MGHDK and CDR2 SYGVNS. CDR3 protein: CASSGHSGGLTDTQYF. CDR3 nucleotide sequence: TGTGCCAGCAGTGGACATAGCGGGGGGCTCACAGATACGCAGTATTTT. Full variable domain (remainder filled in from reference TRBV25-1 and TRBJ2-3): EADIYQTPRYLVIGTGKKITLECSQTMGHDKMYWYQQDPGMELHLIHYSYGVNSTEKGDLSSESTVSRIRTEHFPLTLESARPSHTSQYLCASSGHSGGLTDTQYFGPGTRLTVL.

In its sample, this clone was seen once. V is TRBV5-4 and J is TRBJ1-1; D may be TRBD1 (5 bases). V was clipped by 4 bases and J by 2 bases, with 18 bases between them. The CDR3 has 16 amino acids. CDR1 and CDR2 (germline): SGHNT, YYREEE (reference sequence). The CDR3: CASSRTISTANTEAFF. CDR3 nucleotide sequence: TGTGCCAGCAGCCGCACCATTTCGACAGCAAACACTGAAGCTTTCTTT.

This clone came up a few times. This chain joins TRBV30 and TRBJ1-1, with 9 bases aligning to TRBD1. The CDR3 spans 14 residues. After removal of 3 bases from V and 1 base from J, the junction contained 3 bases not matched to a gene. Germline CDR1 reads GTSNPN; CDR2 reads SVGIG (reference sequence). The CDR3 loop is CAWSLGQGNTEAFF. The DNA for the CDR3 is TGTGCCTGGAGCCTGGGACAGGGGAACACTGAAGCTTTCTTT. Based on the CDR3 plus reference TRBV30 and TRBJ1-1, the full variable domain is SQTIHQWPATLVQPVGSPLSLECTVEGTSNPNLYWYRQAAGRGLQLLFYSVGIGQISSEVPQNLSASRPQDRQFILSSKKLLLSDSGFYLCAWSLGQGNTEAFFGQGTRLTVV.

This sequence joins TRBV10-1 and TRBJ1-2; no definite D call. With 6 bases removed from V and 0 bases from J, the gap between germline ends came to 8 bases. There are 13 residues in the CDR3. The germline V gene has CDR1 WNHNN and CDR2 SYGVQD (reference sequence). In nucleotides, the CDR3 is TGCGCCAGCAGCCCGGTAGCTAACTATGGCTACACCTTC. Residues: CASSPVANYGYTF.

The CDR3 nucleotides read TGCAGCGTTGGCAGGTTGAACACTGAAGCTTTCTTT. Translated: CSVGRLNTEAFF. The J gene is TRBJ1-1, the V gene TRBV29-1; D is unclear. Between the trimmed V and J ends, which lost 4 bases and 0 bases, there was a span of 6 bases. There are 12 residues in the CDR3. CDR1 and CDR2 from the germline V gene are SQVTM and ANQGSEA.